The clone carrying this T cell receptor beta chain was counted many times. The entry originates in a study of early T cells in non-severe SARS-CoV-2 infection. The V end lost 0 bases, the J end lost 1 base, and 11 bases lay between the germline ends. Germline V CDR1 and CDR2: SGHRS, YFSETQ. This CDR3 spans 15 amino acids. Individual cDNA molecules received unique molecular identifiers during library preparation. TCRdb reanalysed the 5' RACE reads using MiXCR and keeps one entry per CDR3 protein. This sample has about 80,000 distinct CDR3 sequences, with 8.5% to 10% found just once. The V and J genes are TRBV5-1 and TRBJ2-7; D might be TRBD1 (6 bases). The receptor was isolated from an adult who was a healthcare worker with PCR-confirmed SARS-CoV-2 infection or an uninfected control (not recorded which). The material sequenced was whole blood. The CDR3 bases are TGCGCCAGCAGCTTGGTTCCAGGGGCGTCCTACGAGCAGTACTTC. Protein sequence: CASSLVPGASYEQYF.